The 30 T cell receptor beta chains below all came from one sample that was sequenced in a study of blood T cell repertoires in COVID-19. Assay used: immunoSEQ multiplex PCR; TCRdb lists only in-frame clones, some missing. The data contain about 64,000 clones, approximately 90% of them seen just once; the ten biggest clones take up approximately 1.6%. Sequenced material: peripheral blood. The receptors originated from a human donor in a cohort sampled during active COVID-19.

The chain joins TRBV12-3 or TRBV12-4 to TRBJ2-3; the match to TRBD1 covers 9 bases. The CDR3 has 13 amino acids. V gave up 1 base and J gave up 10 bases; unmatched junction bases: 3. The CDR3 DNA follows: TGTGCCAGCAGTTTAGGGGACAGGGTCGCGCAGTATTTT. This encodes CASSLGDRVAQYF.

CDR3 amino acids: CASSTGQRSYEQYF. CDR3 DNA sequence: TGTGCCAGCAGCACCGGACAGCGGTCCTACGAGCAGTACTTC. V gene TRBV6-5 combines with J gene TRBJ2-7; possible D gene TRBD1, 6 bases. With 6 bases removed from V and 1 base from J, the gap between germline ends came to 13 bases. CDR3 size: 14 residues. The germline gives CDR1 MNHEY, CDR2 SVGAGI.

The rearrangement links TRBV7-6 to TRBJ1-2, with D tentatively TRBD1 (5 bases). Germline loops: CDR1 SGHVS, CDR2 FNYEAQ. V shed 1 base and J shed 8 bases, with 11 bases lying between them. There are 13 residues in the CDR3. The CDR3 DNA reads TGTGCCAGCAGCTTAGAGGGGTTAGACGGCTACACCTTC. Translated, it gives CASSLEGLDGYTF.

V usage is TRBV29-1 and J usage is TRBJ1-5, with TRBD1 identical over 8 bases. This CDR3 is built from 13 residues. V dropped 4 bases and J dropped 7; count of bases not matched to a gene: 6. CDR1 is SQVTM, CDR2 ANQGSEA, per germline. The CDR3 loop is CSVAQGALQPQHF. Written as DNA, the CDR3 is TGCAGCGTTGCTCAGGGGGCTTTGCAGCCCCAGCATTTT.

The chain carries TRBV2 and TRBJ2-7; D is possibly TRBD2 (6 bases). The CDR3 contains 12 residues. The V end was cut by 11 bases, the J end by 0 bases, with 11 bases between. Germline values: CDR1 SNHLY, CDR2 FYNNEI. This CDR3 reads CALTRNSYEQYF. The DNA of the CDR3 is TGTGCCTTGACTAGAAACTCCTACGAGCAGTACTTC.

The chain is built from TRBV6-2 or TRBV6-3 and TRBJ2-7; 8 positions agree with TRBD2. V gave up 5 bases and J gave up 0 bases; unmatched junction bases: 9. CDR1 MNHEY and CDR2 SVGEGT come from the germline V gene. This CDR3 region has 16 residues. The CDR3 loop is CASSSPELAASYEQYF. The CDR3 DNA sequence: TGTGCCAGCAGTAGCCCGGAACTAGCGGCCTCCTACGAGCAGTACTTC.

The chain is built from TRBV6-2 or TRBV6-3 and TRBJ2-7; 11 bases align to TRBD2. This CDR3 spans 17 amino acids. CDR1 is MNHEY and CDR2 is SVGEGT in the germline V gene. V trimming: 2 bases; J trimming: 9 bases; junction bases outside the gene matches: 15. CDR3 nucleotides: TGTGCCAGCAGTTACGTTCTAGCGGGAGGAGAAGCACTGCGGCAGTACTTC. Translated, it gives CASSYVLAGGEALRQYF.

The chain has TRBV5-1 and TRBJ1-1; D remains ambiguous. Deletions cut 0 bases from V and 3 bases from J, with 12 bases between. The CDR3 has 15 amino acids. Germline V gene sequence: CDR1 SGHRS, CDR2 YFSETQ. CDR3 bases: TGCGCCAGCAGCTTGGAGTCGGGTTACGACACTGAAGCTTTCTTT. It is translated as CASSLESGYDTEAFF.

The J gene is TRBJ2-5, the V gene TRBV19, with 11 bases fitting TRBD1. The CDR3 length is 17 residues. The V segment lost 6 bases and the J segment 1 base; nucleotides outside the gene matches: 10. The V gene's germline CDR1 is LNHDA and CDR2 SQIVND (reference sequence). The CDR3: CASSLYSGTGGQETQYF. The CDR3 DNA follows: TGTGCCAGTAGCCTTTATTCCGGGACAGGGGGCCAAGAGACCCAGTACTTC. Together with reference TRBV19 and TRBJ2-5, the CDR3 gives the full variable domain: DGGITQSPKYLFRKEGQNVTLSCEQNLNHDAMYWYRQDPGQGLRLIYYSQIVNDFQKGDIAEGYSVSREKKESFPLTVTSAQKNPTAFYLCASSLYSGTGGQETQYFGPGTRLLVL.

The chain is built from TRBV6-5 and TRBJ2-3, with 13 bases that match TRBD2. This CDR3 is built from 15 residues. Germline-derived CDR1 and CDR2 are MNHEY and SVGAGI. J lost 2 bases, V lost 6 bases, and 2 bases had no gene match. The CDR3 coding sequence is TGTGCCAGCAGGGGGACTAGCGGGAACACAGATACGCAGTATTTT. Protein sequence: CASRGTSGNTDTQYF.

This sequence joins TRBV7-6 and TRBJ2-5; 12 bases match TRBD2. CDR1 SGHVS and CDR2 FNYEAQ come from the germline V gene. The V and J ends lost 5 bases and 2 bases, in that order; junction bases with no gene match: 3. The CDR3 sequence is 15 residues long. The CDR3 sequence: CASSILAGGQETQYF. DNA of the CDR3: TGTGCCAGCAGCATACTAGCGGGAGGACAAGAGACCCAGTACTTC.

The J gene is TRBJ1-4, the V gene TRBV18; 8 nucleotides align to TRBD1. V lost 2 bases to trimming and J lost 6 bases; unmatched junction nucleotides: 11. The CDR3 extends over 17 amino acids. From germline, CDR1 is KGHSH and CDR2 LQKENI. In DNA form, the CDR3 reads TGTGCCAGCTCACCAAATCTGCCGGACAGGGCAGATGAAAAACTGTTTTTT. Translation gives CASSPNLPDRADEKLFF. Supplemented by reference TRBV18 and TRBJ1-4, the full variable domain reads NAGVMQNPRHLVRRRGQEARLRCSPMKGHSHVYWYRQLPEEGLKFMVYLQKENIIDESGMPKERFSAEFPKEGPSILRIQQVVRGDSAAYFCASSPNLPDRADEKLFFGSGTQLSVL.

This clone was counted only a few times. V usage is TRBV10-3 and J usage is TRBJ2-7, with D perhaps TRBD2 (6 bases). There are 16 residues in the CDR3. Trimming removed 3 bases from V and 2 bases from J, with 17 bases in between. Germline V CDR1 and CDR2: ENHRY, SYGVKD. CDR3 protein: CAISDPGRDSTYEQYF. CDR3 DNA sequence: TGTGCCATCAGTGACCCGGGGCGGGACTCCACCTACGAGCAGTACTTC.

This chain links TRBV7-2 with TRBJ1-2; perhaps TRBD1 as D (5 bases). Trimming shortened V by 1 base and J by 9 bases, and 6 bases separated the two germline ends. CDR1 is SGHTA, CDR2 FQGNSA, per germline. The CDR3 is 11 amino acids. CDR3 nucleotide sequence: TGTGCCAGCAGCTTAGGACAGCGCTACACCTTC. Protein sequence: CASSLGQRYTF.

This rearrangement joins TRBV7-2 to TRBJ2-1, with D possibly matching TRBD2 (5 bases). Germline loops: CDR1 SGHTA, CDR2 FQGNSA. The V end lost 3 bases, the J end lost 3 bases, and 12 bases lay between the germline ends. This CDR3 is 15 amino acids long. The CDR3 spells CASSFTGTYYNEQFF. The CDR3 DNA follows: TGTGCCAGCAGCTTCACGGGAACGTACTACAATGAGCAGTTCTTC.

The rearrangement joins TRBV6-2 or TRBV6-3 to TRBJ2-7; 8 bases map to TRBD1. Looked up from germline, CDR1 is MNHEY and CDR2 is SVGEGT. With 6 bases clipped from V and 2 bases from J, the junction kept 9 bases outside the gene matches. The CDR3 is 15 amino acids. For the CDR3, the DNA is TGTGCCAGCAGCCAGGACAGGGAGGAACCCTACGAGCAGTACTTC. Translated: CASSQDREEPYEQYF.

This clone showed up just a few times. The chain has TRBV5-1 and TRBJ2-1, with a possible D match to TRBD2 (5 bases). Germline V lookup: CDR1 SGHRS, CDR2 YFSETQ. The CDR3 totals 17 residues. The V and J ends lost 0 bases and 8 bases respectively, with 21 bases between them. The CDR3 region is CASSLELTPGIMYEQFF. DNA of the CDR3: TGCGCCAGCAGCTTGGAACTTACGCCGGGGATCATGTATGAGCAGTTCTTC.

This clone appeared a single time. The rearrangement uses TRBV4-1 and TRBJ1-1; the D gene is possibly TRBD1 (5 bases). Germline CDR1 and CDR2: MGHRA and YSYEKL. CDR3 length: 15 amino acids. Trimming cost V 5 bases and J 0 bases, with 13 bases left between them. This CDR3 reads CASSFQGGLNTEAFF. The CDR3 DNA reads TGCGCCAGCAGCTTTCAGGGAGGGCTGAACACTGAAGCTTTCTTT.

The gene calls are TRBV7-8 and TRBJ2-6, with 9 bases matching TRBD2. Trimming cost V 5 bases and J 4 bases; bases outside gene matches: 18. This CDR3 comprises 20 residues. CDR1 and CDR2 (germline): SGHVS, FQNEAQ. The CDR3 DNA is TGTGCCAGCAGCCCCGCGGTGAGCGGGAGGTGGGAGGTGGGGGCCAACGTCCTGACTTTC. This sequence encodes CASSPAVSGRWEVGANVLTF.

This chain links TRBV19 with TRBJ2-1, with 9 bases fitting TRBD2. Germline CDR1 and CDR2: LNHDA and SQIVND (reference sequence). The CDR3 contains 15 residues. V shed 6 bases, J shed 2 bases, and the junction held 5 bases outside the gene matches. In nucleotides, the CDR3 is TGTGCCAGTAGGCGGACTAGCGACACCTACAATGAGCAGTTCTTC. Its translation is CASRRTSDTYNEQFF.

Only one count was recorded for this clone. This specimen includes other DNA sequences encoding the same CDR3. This sequence joins TRBV5-1 and TRBJ2-1, with TRBD2 matching 9 bases. V lost 4 bases and J lost 1; bases outside the gene matches: 12. The CDR3 is 18 amino acids. Germline V gene sequence: CDR1 SGHRS, CDR2 YFSETQ. The CDR3 DNA reads TGCGCCAGCAGCAAAGGGGGTGGCGGGAGGGGTTCCTACAATGAGCAGTTCTTC. Its translation: CASSKGGGGRGSYNEQFF.

The rearrangement uses TRBV28 and TRBJ2-2; 11 bases are shared with TRBD2. The germline CDR1 and CDR2 sequences are MDHEN and SYDVKM. V trimming: 2 bases; J trimming: 7 bases; junction bases outside the gene matches: 6. The CDR3 totals 16 residues. Here the CDR3 DNA reads TGTGCCAGCAGTTTACATCTCGGGACTAGCGGCGGGGAGCTGTTTTTT. Encoded protein: CASSLHLGTSGGELFF.

This chain connects TRBV4-1 to TRBJ2-5; 9 bases are shared with TRBD1. The germline V gene has CDR1 MGHRA and CDR2 YSYEKL. The V gene end was trimmed by 9 bases and the J gene end by 1 base; junction bases not matched to a gene: 6. There are 14 residues in the CDR3. CDR3 nucleotides: TGCGCCAGTTCCATGACAGGGGGCCAAGAGACCCAGTACTTC. Translated: CASSMTGGQETQYF.

The J gene is TRBJ2-3, the V gene TRBV7-2, with D possibly TRBD2 on 5 matching bases. The CDR3 sequence is 14 residues long. Germline CDR1 and CDR2: SGHTA and FQGNSA. V was shortened by 2 bases and J by 6 bases, with 12 bases between the two germline ends. The DNA for the CDR3 is TGTGCCAGCAGCTTAATGAGCGGCTCCGATACGCAGTATTTT. It yields the protein CASSLMSGSDTQYF.

The chain links TRBV6-6 to TRBJ1-3; D possibly corresponds to TRBD1 (6 bases). The CDR3 has 16 residues. The germline V gene encodes CDR1 MNHNY and CDR2 SVGAGI (reference sequence). The ends were cut back, 6 bases at V and 0 bases at J, with 15 bases in the middle. The CDR3 loop is CASSRTATNSGNTIYF. In DNA form, the CDR3 reads TGTGCCAGCAGCCGGACAGCTACCAACTCTGGAAACACCATATATTTT.

The chain joins TRBV11-1 to TRBJ1-1; TRBD1 agrees at 8 bases. The CDR3 is made up of 14 amino acids. The germline V gene encodes CDR1 SGHAT and CDR2 FQDESV (reference sequence). V lost 3 bases to trimming and J lost 2 bases; unmatched junction nucleotides: 2. For the CDR3, the DNA is TGTGCCAGCAGCTTTGACAGGGGAAACACTGAAGCTTTCTTT. It translates to CASSFDRGNTEAFF.

The chain recombines TRBV7-9 with TRBJ2-7, with 9 bases lining up with TRBD1. The CDR3 spans 15 residues. V shed 4 bases and J 4 bases; nucleotides not matched to a gene: 8. The V gene's germline CDR1 is SEHNR and CDR2 FQNEAQ (reference sequence). The DNA for the CDR3 is TGTGCCAGCAGCTCGTACAGGGGGCTAGCTTACGAGCAGTACTTC. It codes for CASSSYRGLAYEQYF.

The chain links TRBV18 to TRBJ2-1, with 8 bases matching TRBD1. In germline, CDR1 is KGHSH, CDR2 LQKENI. The length of the CDR3 is 14 residues. With 3 bases clipped from V and 5 bases from J, the junction kept 3 bases outside the gene matches. CDR3 DNA: TGTGCCAGCTCACCTCCGGACAGGGACAATGAGCAGTTCTTC. Protein product: CASSPPDRDNEQFF.

V usage is TRBV7-3 and J usage is TRBJ2-3; D may be TRBD1 (5 bases). Trimming took 3 bases from V and 0 from J, leaving 7 bases between them. Germline loops: CDR1 SGHTA, CDR2 FQGTGA. CDR3 length: 14 amino acids. The DNA of the CDR3 is TGTGCCAGCAGCTTGGGGCGTAGCACAGATACGCAGTATTTT. This gives the protein CASSLGRSTDTQYF. The full variable domain, its missing parts supplied by reference TRBV7-3 and TRBJ2-3, is GAGVSQTPSNKVTEKGKYVELRCDPISGHTALYWYRQSLGQGPEFLIYFQGTGAADDSGLPNDRFFAVRPEGSVSTLKIQRTERGDSAVYLCASSLGRSTDTQYFGPGTRLTVL.

CDR3 region: CASSAGLYNEQFF. In nucleotides, the CDR3 is TGTGCCAGCAGCGCGGGACTTTACAATGAGCAGTTCTTC. This chain links TRBV5-6 with TRBJ2-1; maybe TRBD2 (6 bases). The CDR3 has 13 amino acids. Germline CDR1 SGHDT, CDR2 YYEEEE. V was cut by 4 bases and J by 4 bases, with 9 bases left in between.